This T cell receptor beta chain was recorded in a study of shared clonotypes between healthy human individuals. Study as a whole: Donors, aged 18 to 49, were two women and a few men.

At the deep level, the assay was run. In the source study's methods: ImmunoSEQ output lacked quality scores and full-length reads, limiting matched filtering. TCRdb's copy holds only in-frame clones and misses some; the assay was immunoSEQ multiplex PCR. V, J and clone size derive from that table, while D and trimming were established from the DNA sequence. The top ten hold under 0.45% of the sample, which has a few million clones, more than 85% seen once. The germline V and J ends were trimmed by 3 bases and 6 bases, with 11 bases remaining between them. The CDR3 consists of 14 residues. The germline gives CDR1 SGHAT, CDR2 FQNNGV. From CD4+ cells came CD45RA+ naive and CD45RA-negative memory subsets.

V and J are TRBV11-2 and TRBJ2-2, with D maybe TRBD1 (5 bases). The specimen sequenced was naive CD4+ T cells from PBMCs. The subset denotes: CD45RA+ positively selected. This receptor was obtained from a man younger than 35 in good health. Some clones in this sample may be carry-over from other donors' samples. CDR3 bases: TGTGCCAGCAGCTTCATGACAGTACCCGGGGAGCTGTTTTTT. This gives the protein CASSFMTVPGELFF.